These 6 T cell receptor beta chains originate from one sample sequenced in a study of Ad26.COV2.S vaccination and SARS-CoV-2 variants. The protocol was immunoSEQ multiplex PCR, while the TCRdb copy is restricted to in-frame clones and leaves out a portion. The sample has about 680,000 clones, 89% seen once. Treatment of the sample: some 20 received Ad26.COV2.S at low or high dose, single or two shots; five or six received placebo; per-sample allocation not given. Sampling was done on day 63 after the first vaccine or placebo injection. This specimen was peripheral blood, taken in a trial of Ad26.COV2.S vaccine versus placebo. The receptors derive from a person aged 18 to 59 who received the Ad26.COV2.S COVID-19 vaccine or a placebo.

The chain links TRBV15 to TRBJ2-5, with unresolved D. Between the trimmed V and J ends, which lost 1 base and 5 bases, there was a span of 8 bases. CDR3 length: 13 residues. The germline CDR1 and CDR2 sequences are LNHNV and YYDKDF (reference sequence). This CDR3 is CATSRVTAETQYF. CDR3 DNA sequence: TGTGCCACCAGCAGAGTGACGGCTGAGACCCAGTACTTC.

The rearrangement joins TRBV10-3 to TRBJ2-1; TRBD2 matches at 14 bases. The CDR3 runs 13 residues. V was clipped by 10 bases and J by 6 bases; unmatched bases: 2. Germline loops: CDR1 ENHRY, CDR2 SYGVKD. Here the CDR3 reads CASGLAGGNEQFF. CDR3 DNA sequence: TGTGCCAGCGGACTAGCGGGAGGCAATGAGCAGTTCTTC.

The rearrangement uses TRBV3-1 (or the pseudogene TRBV3-2) and TRBJ2-1, with TRBD2 matching over 8 bases. This CDR3 is 14 amino acids long. Germline lookup yields CDR1 LGHDT and CDR2 YNNKEL (reference sequence). Unmatched junction bases numbered 5, after V lost 6 bases and J lost 4 bases. The CDR3 region has the DNA TGTGCCAGCAGGGGGACTAGTTCATACAATGAGCAGTTCTTC. This encodes CASRGTSSYNEQFF.

The chain employs TRBV2 and TRBJ2-2; D might be TRBD1 (5 bases). This CDR3 has 15 amino acids. Per germline, CDR1 SNHLY and CDR2 FYNNEI. V lost 3 bases, J lost 4 bases, and 12 bases lay in between. CDR3 sequence: CASSESGSGTGELFF. CDR3 nucleotide sequence: TGTGCCAGCAGTGAGTCAGGGTCGGGCACCGGGGAGCTGTTTTTT.

This chain connects TRBV30 to TRBJ1-4; TRBD1 might be the D (5 bases). Germline-derived CDR1 and CDR2 are GTSNPN and SVGIG (reference sequence). CDR3 size: 13 residues. V was trimmed by 2 bases and J by 8 bases, leaving 12 bases between them. CDR3 amino acids: CAWSPGVVEKLFF. The CDR3 DNA sequence: TGTGCCTGGAGTCCGGGGGTCGTCGAAAAACTGTTTTTT.

The chain carries TRBV7-2 and TRBJ2-3, with D possibly matching TRBD1 (6 bases). The germline V gene has CDR1 SGHTA and CDR2 FQGNSA. The CDR3 runs 15 residues. Trimming shortened V by 5 bases and J by 2 bases, and 14 bases separated the two germline ends. This CDR3 is CASSPVRGNTDTQYF. CDR3 DNA: TGTGCCAGCAGCCCCGTTAGGGGGAACACAGATACGCAGTATTTT.